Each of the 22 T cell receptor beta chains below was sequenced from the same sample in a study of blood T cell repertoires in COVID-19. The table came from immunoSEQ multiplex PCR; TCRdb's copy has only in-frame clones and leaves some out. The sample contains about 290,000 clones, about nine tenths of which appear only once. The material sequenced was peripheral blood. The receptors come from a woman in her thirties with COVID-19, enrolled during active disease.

As DNA, the CDR3 is TGTGCCAGTAGTAGCGCCGGGGGGGGCTACGAGCAGTACTTC. Translated, it gives CASSSAGGGYEQYF. The chain is built from TRBV19 and TRBJ2-7; 8 nucleotides match TRBD2. The CDR3 extends over 14 amino acids. Germline values: CDR1 LNHDA, CDR2 SQIVND (reference sequence). Unmatched junction bases numbered 5, after V lost 4 bases and J lost 3 bases. Complete variable domain (other parts from reference TRBV19 and TRBJ2-7): DGGITQSPKYLFRKEGQNVTLSCEQNLNHDAMYWYRQDPGQGLRLIYYSQIVNDFQKGDIAEGYSVSREKKESFPLTVTSAQKNPTAFYLCASSSAGGGYEQYFGPGTRLTVT.

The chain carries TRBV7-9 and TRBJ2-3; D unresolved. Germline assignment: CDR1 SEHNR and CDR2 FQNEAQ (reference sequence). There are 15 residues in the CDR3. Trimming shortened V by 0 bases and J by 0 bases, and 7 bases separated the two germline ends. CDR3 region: CASSLAAKSTDTQYF. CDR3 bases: TGTGCCAGCAGCTTAGCGGCAAAGAGCACAGATACGCAGTATTTT.

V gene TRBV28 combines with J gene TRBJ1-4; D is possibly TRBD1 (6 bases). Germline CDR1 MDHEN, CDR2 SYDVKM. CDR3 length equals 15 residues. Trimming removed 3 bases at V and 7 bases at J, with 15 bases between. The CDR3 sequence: CASSFGSDSSEKLFF. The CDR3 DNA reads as TGTGCCAGCAGTTTTGGATCGGACAGCTCTGAAAAACTGTTTTTT.

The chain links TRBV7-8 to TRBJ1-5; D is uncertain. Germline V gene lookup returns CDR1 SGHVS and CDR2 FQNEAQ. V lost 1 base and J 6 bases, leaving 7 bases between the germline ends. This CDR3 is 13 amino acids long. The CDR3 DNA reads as TGTGCCAGCAGCTTAGAAGAGGGTCAGCCCCAGCATTTT. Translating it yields CASSLEEGQPQHF.

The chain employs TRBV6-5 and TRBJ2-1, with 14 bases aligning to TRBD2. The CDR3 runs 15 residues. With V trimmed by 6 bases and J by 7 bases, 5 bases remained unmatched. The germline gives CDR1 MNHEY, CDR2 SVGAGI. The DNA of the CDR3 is TGTGCCAGCAGGGAGACTAGCGGGGGGGTTAATGAGCAGTTCTTC. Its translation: CASRETSGGVNEQFF.

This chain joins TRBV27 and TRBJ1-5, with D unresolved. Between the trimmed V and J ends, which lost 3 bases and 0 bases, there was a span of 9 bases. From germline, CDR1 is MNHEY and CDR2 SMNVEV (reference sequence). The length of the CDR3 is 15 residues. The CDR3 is CASSFGEHSNQPQHF. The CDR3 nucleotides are TGTGCCAGCAGTTTCGGAGAACATAGCAATCAGCCCCAGCATTTT.

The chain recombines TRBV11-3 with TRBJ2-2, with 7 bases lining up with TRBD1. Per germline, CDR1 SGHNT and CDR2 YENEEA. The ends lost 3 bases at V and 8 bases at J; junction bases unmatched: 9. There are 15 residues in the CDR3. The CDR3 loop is CASSLAGGRSGELFF. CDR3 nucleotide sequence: TGTGCCAGCAGCTTGGCAGGGGGAAGGTCTGGGGAGCTGTTTTTT. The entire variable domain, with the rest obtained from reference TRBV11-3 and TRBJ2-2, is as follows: EAGVVQSPRYKIIEKKQPVAFWCNPISGHNTLYWYLQNLGQGPELLIRYENEEAVDDSQLPKDRFSAERLKGVDSTLKIQPAELGDSAVYLCASSLAGGRSGELFFGEGSRLTVL.

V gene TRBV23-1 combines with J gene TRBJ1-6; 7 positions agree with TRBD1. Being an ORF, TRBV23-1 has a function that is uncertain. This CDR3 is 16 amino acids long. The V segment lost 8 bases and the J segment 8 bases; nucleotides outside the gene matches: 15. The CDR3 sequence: CASEMTGPKDHSPLHF. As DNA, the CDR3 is TGCGCCAGCGAGATGACAGGGCCTAAAGACCATTCACCCCTCCACTTT.

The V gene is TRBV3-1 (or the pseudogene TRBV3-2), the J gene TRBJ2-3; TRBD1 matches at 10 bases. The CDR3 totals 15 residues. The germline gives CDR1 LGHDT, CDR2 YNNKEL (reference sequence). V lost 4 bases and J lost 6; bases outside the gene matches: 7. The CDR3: CASSPGTGDLDTQYF. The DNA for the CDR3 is TGTGCCAGCAGCCCCGGGACAGGGGATTTGGATACGCAGTATTTT.

Written as DNA, the CDR3 is TGTGCCAGCAGCTTGGATGGTCAGTCTAATGAAAAACTGTTTTTT. Its translation is CASSLDGQSNEKLFF. The rearrangement joins TRBV5-5 to TRBJ1-4; D not resolved. Germline CDR1 reads SGHKS; CDR2 reads YYEKEE (reference sequence). The CDR3 consists of 15 residues. The germline V and J ends were trimmed by 0 bases and 3 bases, with 9 bases remaining between them.

The CDR3 DNA is TGTGCCACCAGTGAACGGGACACCAACTATGGCTACACCTTC. This translates into CATSERDTNYGYTF. The J gene is TRBJ1-2, the V gene TRBV24-1; D perhaps matches TRBD1 (6 bases). The germline gives CDR1 KGHDR, CDR2 SFDVKD. CDR3 size: 14 residues. With 4 bases removed from V and 2 bases from J, the gap between germline ends came to 10 bases.

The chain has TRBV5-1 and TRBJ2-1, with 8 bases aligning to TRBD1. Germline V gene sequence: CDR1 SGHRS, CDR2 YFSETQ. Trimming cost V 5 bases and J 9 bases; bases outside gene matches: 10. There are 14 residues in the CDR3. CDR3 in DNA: TGCGCCAGCAGTTACACCGGGACAGGTACTGAGCAGTTCTTC. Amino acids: CASSYTGTGTEQFF.

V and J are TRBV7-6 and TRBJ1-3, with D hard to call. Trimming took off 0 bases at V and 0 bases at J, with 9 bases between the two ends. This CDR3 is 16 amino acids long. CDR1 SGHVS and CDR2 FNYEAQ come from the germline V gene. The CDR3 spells CASSLARGHSGNTIYF. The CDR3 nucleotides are TGTGCCAGCAGCTTAGCCCGCGGGCACTCTGGAAACACCATATATTTT.

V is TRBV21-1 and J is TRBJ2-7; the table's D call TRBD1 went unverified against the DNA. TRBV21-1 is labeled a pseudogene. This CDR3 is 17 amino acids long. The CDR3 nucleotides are TGTGCCAGCAGCATCACAGGTTTCCCTCGGAGCTCCTACGAGCAGTACTTC. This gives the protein CASSITGFPRSSYEQYF.

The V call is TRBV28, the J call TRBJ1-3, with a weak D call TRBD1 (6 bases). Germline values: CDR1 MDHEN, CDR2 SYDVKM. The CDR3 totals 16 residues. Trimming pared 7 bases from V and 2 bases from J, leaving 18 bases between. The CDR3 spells CASTVGGDDAGNTIYF. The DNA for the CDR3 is TGTGCCAGCACCGTAGGGGGGGATGATGCTGGAAACACCATATATTTT.

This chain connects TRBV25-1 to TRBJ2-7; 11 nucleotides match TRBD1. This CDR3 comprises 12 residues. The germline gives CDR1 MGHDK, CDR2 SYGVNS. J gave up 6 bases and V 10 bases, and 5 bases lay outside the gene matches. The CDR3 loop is CATTGTGGEQYF. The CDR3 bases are TGTGCCACCACCGGGACAGGGGGCGAGCAGTACTTC.

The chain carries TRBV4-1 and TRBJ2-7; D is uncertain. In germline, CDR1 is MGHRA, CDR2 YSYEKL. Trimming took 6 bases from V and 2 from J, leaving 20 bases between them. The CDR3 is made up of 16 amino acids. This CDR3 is CASSSILNPKPYEQYF. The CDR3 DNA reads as TGCGCCAGCAGTTCAATTCTAAACCCTAAACCCTACGAGCAGTACTTC.

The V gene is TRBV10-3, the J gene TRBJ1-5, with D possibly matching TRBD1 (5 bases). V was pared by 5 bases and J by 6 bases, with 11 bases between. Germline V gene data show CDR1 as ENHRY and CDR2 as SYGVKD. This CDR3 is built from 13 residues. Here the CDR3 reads CAISHGTLQPQHF. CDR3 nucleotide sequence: TGTGCCATCAGTCACGGGACTCTTCAGCCCCAGCATTTT.

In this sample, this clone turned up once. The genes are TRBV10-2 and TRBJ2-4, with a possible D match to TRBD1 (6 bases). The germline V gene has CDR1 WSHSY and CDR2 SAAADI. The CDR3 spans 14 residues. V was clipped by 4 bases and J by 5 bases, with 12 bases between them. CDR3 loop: CASSVGQNQNIQYF. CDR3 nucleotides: TGCGCCAGCAGTGTAGGACAGAACCAAAACATTCAGTACTTC.

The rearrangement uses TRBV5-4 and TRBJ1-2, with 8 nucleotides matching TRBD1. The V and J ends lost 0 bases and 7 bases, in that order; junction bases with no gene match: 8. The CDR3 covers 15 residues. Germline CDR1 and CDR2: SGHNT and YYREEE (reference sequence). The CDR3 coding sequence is TGTGCCAGCAGCTTGGCCGGGCAGGGGGCTGCTGGCTACACCTTC. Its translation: CASSLAGQGAAGYTF.

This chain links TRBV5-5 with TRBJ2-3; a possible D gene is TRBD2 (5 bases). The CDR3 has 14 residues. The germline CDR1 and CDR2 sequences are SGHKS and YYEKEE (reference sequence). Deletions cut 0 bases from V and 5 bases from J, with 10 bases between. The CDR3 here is CASSLGAGRDTQYF. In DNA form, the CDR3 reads TGTGCCAGCAGCTTGGGTGCGGGTAGAGATACGCAGTATTTT.

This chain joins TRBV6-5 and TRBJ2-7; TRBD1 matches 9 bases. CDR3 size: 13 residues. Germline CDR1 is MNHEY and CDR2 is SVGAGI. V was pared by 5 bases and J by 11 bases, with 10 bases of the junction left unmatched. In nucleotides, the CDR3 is TGTGCCAGCAGTCGCGGGACAGGGCGTTGGGAGTACTTC. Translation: CASSRGTGRWEYF.